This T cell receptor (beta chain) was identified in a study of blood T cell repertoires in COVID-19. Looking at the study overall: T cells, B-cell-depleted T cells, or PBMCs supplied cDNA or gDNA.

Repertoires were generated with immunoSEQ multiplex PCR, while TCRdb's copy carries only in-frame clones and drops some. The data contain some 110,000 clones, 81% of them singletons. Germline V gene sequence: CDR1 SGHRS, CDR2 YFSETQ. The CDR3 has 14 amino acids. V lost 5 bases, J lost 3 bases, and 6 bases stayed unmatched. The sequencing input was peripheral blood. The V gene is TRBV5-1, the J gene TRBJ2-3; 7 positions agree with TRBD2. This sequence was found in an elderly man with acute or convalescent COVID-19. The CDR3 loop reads CASSWEGQTDTQYF. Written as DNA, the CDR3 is TGCGCCAGCAGTTGGGAGGGGCAAACAGATACGCAGTATTTT.